This TCR beta chain was identified during a study of cytomegalovirus exposure and HLA in healthy donors. Worth noting for this clone: Antigen specificity is unknown.

The CDR3 has 12 amino acids. Trimming stripped 6 bases from V and 5 bases from J, with 8 bases between. Germline lookup yields CDR1 SNHLY and CDR2 FYNNEI. Study-level findings and limits: Fewer N-insertions than the approximately 700-donor mean were reportedly shown by an Asian-associated ancestry cluster in a later analysis. Judged likely to be a sequencing artifact was a cluster of highly shared sequence variants. Later on, an analysis showed TCR association rates differing by HLA locus, with DRB1 the most and HLA-C the fewest.

Primers: 60 Vbeta forward and 13 Jbeta reverse. Using immunoSEQ multiplex PCR, the repertoire was profiled, and TCRdb retains in-frame clones only, with some absent. The repertoire holds about 140,000 clones, with about four fifths as singletons. The receptor was derived from a man between 40 and 49 years old in good health and CMV-seronegative. Sequences were obtained from PBMCs. This chain joins TRBV2 and TRBJ2-1; D uncertain. The CDR3 here is CASRWAHNEQFF. CDR3 DNA sequence: TGTGCCAGCAGATGGGCGCACAATGAGCAGTTCTTC.